Listed here are 7 T cell receptor beta chains from one sample, sequenced in a study of CD8+ T cells in alopecia areata. TCR sequencing used cDNA made by reverse transcription of extracted RNA. Generated by immunoSEQ multiplex PCR, the TCRdb table keeps only in-frame clones and is missing some. The data hold 200,000 to 250,000 clones, with 57% observed a single time. The sequences come from CD4+ T cells sorted from blood, collected at week 0. The receptors derive from a human donor with alopecia areata.

The chain links TRBV30 to TRBJ1-1; D remains unclear. Trimming cost V 4 bases and J 0 bases, with 6 bases left between them. The CDR3 is made up of 12 amino acids. Germline V gene sequence: CDR1 GTSNPN, CDR2 SVGIG (reference sequence). DNA of the CDR3: TGTGCCTGGACAGTTCTGAACACTGAAGCTTTCTTT. It is translated as CAWTVLNTEAFF. The variable domain in full, with the rest retrieved from reference TRBV30 and TRBJ1-1, is SQTIHQWPATLVQPVGSPLSLECTVEGTSNPNLYWYRQAAGRGLQLLFYSVGIGQISSEVPQNLSASRPQDRQFILSSKKLLLSDSGFYLCAWTVLNTEAFFGQGTRLTVV.

This chain links TRBV30 with TRBJ1-1; D not certain. The CDR3 length is 13 residues. With 3 bases removed from V and 3 bases from J, the gap between germline ends came to 11 bases. Germline V gives CDR1 GTSNPN, CDR2 SVGIG (reference sequence). CDR3 sequence: CAWRWRLDTEAFF. Written as DNA, the CDR3 is TGTGCCTGGAGATGGAGGCTCGACACTGAAGCTTTCTTT. Full variable domain (missing parts from reference TRBV30 and TRBJ1-1): SQTIHQWPATLVQPVGSPLSLECTVEGTSNPNLYWYRQAAGRGLQLLFYSVGIGQISSEVPQNLSASRPQDRQFILSSKKLLLSDSGFYLCAWRWRLDTEAFFGQGTRLTVV.

The V and J genes are TRBV29-1 and TRBJ1-1; no reliable D call. V gave up 2 bases and J gave up 10 bases, with 17 bases separating them. The CDR3 extends over 13 amino acids. Germline-derived CDR1 and CDR2 are SQVTM and ANQGSEA. The CDR3 nucleotides read TGCAGCGTTGAATGGATCTCGGAATCAGGAGCTTTCTTT. As protein: CSVEWISESGAFF.

In regard to this clone: The sample contains more than one DNA sequence encoding this CDR3. The genes are TRBV5-1 and TRBJ2-7, with D uncertain. With 0 bases removed from V and 4 bases from J, the gap between germline ends came to 5 bases. Germline V lookup: CDR1 SGHRS, CDR2 YFSETQ. The CDR3 totals 12 residues. This chain's CDR3 is CASSLGAYEQYF. CDR3 in DNA: TGCGCCAGCAGCTTGGGGGCTTACGAGCAGTACTTC. The variable domain in full, completed from reference TRBV5-1 and TRBJ2-7, reads KAGVTQTPRYLIKTRGQQVTLSCSPISGHRSVSWYQQTPGQGLQFLFEYFSETQRNKGNFPGRFSGRQFSNSRSEMNVSTLELGDSALYLCASSLGAYEQYFGPGTRLTVT.

V is TRBV28 and J is TRBJ2-5; a possible D gene is TRBD1 (5 bases). Per germline, CDR1 MDHEN and CDR2 SYDVKM. The CDR3 sequence is 16 residues long. V lost 1 base and J lost 3, with 15 bases in between. CDR3 DNA sequence: TGTGCCAGCAGTTTATACGCAGCAGGGCAAAAAGAGACCCAGTACTTC. Its translation: CASSLYAAGQKETQYF.

This clone has just a few counts. The gene calls are TRBV7-9 and TRBJ1-2, with TRBD1 identical over 9 bases. V shed 5 bases and J 4 bases; nucleotides not matched to a gene: 20. The CDR3 runs 19 residues. CDR1 is SEHNR, CDR2 FQNEAQ, per germline (reference sequence). CDR3 nucleotides: TGTGCCAGCAGCCTCGGGAGGGGGACAGGGACCGCCCAGGTCTATGGCTACACCTTC. Residues: CASSLGRGTGTAQVYGYTF.

The rearrangement uses TRBV27 and TRBJ1-2; 9 nucleotides agree with TRBD1. The CDR3 sequence is 15 residues long. Germline V lookup: CDR1 MNHEY, CDR2 SMNVEV (reference sequence). V shed 5 bases and J 4 bases; nucleotides not matched to a gene: 8. CDR3 bases: TGTGCCAGCAGTCGAAGCCCGGGACAGGGCTATGGCTACACCTTC. Translating it yields CASSRSPGQGYGYTF.